This T cell receptor (beta chain) was recovered during a study of beta chain features in type 1 diabetes. This clone was seen more than once but under ten times. V was trimmed by 5 bases and J by 5 bases, leaving 12 bases between them. Germline V gene data show CDR1 as SQVTM and CDR2 as ANQGSEA. CDR3 length: 13 amino acids. Expressed TCRB transcripts were sequenced after all isolated RNA was converted to cDNA. Assay used: immunoSEQ multiplex PCR; TCRdb lists only in-frame clones, some missing. The table lists hundreds of thousands of clones, about 16% of them singletons. The sequence derives from a man aged 18 to 30 in good health. The sample comprised naive CD4+ T cells from blood. The chain couples TRBV29-1 to TRBJ1-4; weak D call: TRBD1 (5 bases). CDR3: CSVSGQFNEKLFF. CDR3 in DNA: TGCAGCGTTTCAGGGCAGTTCAATGAAAAACTGTTTTTT.